A single T cell receptor beta chain is shown here with its context. The antigen is undetermined. This sample was included in a study of T cell responses to AZD1222 COVID-19 vaccine. Study conclusions and caveats: Within unmutated variant regions lay the reported targets of nearly half of spike-specific TCRs. The span of vaccine-associated CD4 TCRs extended across spike, with dominance at 160-218 and 743-854.

This CDR3 contains 14 residues. The table came from immunoSEQ multiplex PCR; TCRdb's copy has only in-frame clones and leaves some out. The sample yields some 150,000 clones, just over 90% seen once. Source: peripheral blood, taken on day 0 of MenACWY control vaccination. This receptor was taken from an adult in good health. This chain links TRBV21-1 with TRBJ2-7. TRBV21-1 is a pseudogene locus. The chain's CDR3 is CASSPKGRTYEQYF. For the CDR3, the DNA is TGTGCCAGCAGCCCCAAAGGACGGACCTACGAGCAGTACTTC.